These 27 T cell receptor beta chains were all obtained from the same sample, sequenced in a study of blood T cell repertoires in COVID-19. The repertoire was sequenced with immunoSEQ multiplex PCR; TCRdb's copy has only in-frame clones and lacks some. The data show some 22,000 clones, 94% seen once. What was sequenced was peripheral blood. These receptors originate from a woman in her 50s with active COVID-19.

CDR3 residues: CATSRDGTGRISSTDTQYF. As DNA, the CDR3 is TGTGCCACCAGCAGAGATGGGACAGGGAGAATCTCTAGCACAGATACGCAGTATTTT. The V call is TRBV15, the J call TRBJ2-3, with 9 bases lining up with TRBD1. The CDR3 extends over 19 amino acids. Losses at the gene ends were 0 bases for V and 0 bases for J; bases not matched to a gene: 10. Germline V gene sequence: CDR1 LNHNV, CDR2 YYDKDF (reference sequence).

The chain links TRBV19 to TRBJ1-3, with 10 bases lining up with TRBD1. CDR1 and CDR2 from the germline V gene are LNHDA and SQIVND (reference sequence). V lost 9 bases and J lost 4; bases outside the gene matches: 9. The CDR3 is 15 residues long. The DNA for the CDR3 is TGTGCCAGCCGGGACAGGGGAGAGGCGGGAAACACCATATATTTT. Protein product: CASRDRGEAGNTIYF.

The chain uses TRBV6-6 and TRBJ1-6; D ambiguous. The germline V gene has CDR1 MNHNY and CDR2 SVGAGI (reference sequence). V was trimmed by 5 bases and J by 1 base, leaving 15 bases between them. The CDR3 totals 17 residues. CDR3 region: CASSPTELASYNSPLHF. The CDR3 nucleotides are TGTGCCAGCAGTCCTACAGAGTTGGCTTCCTATAATTCACCCCTCCACTTT.

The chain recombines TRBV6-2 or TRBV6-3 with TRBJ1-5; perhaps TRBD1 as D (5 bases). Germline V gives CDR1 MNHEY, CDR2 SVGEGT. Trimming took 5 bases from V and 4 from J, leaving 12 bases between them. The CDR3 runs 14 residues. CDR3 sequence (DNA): TGTGCCAGCAGTCAATTTCAGGGAAATCAGCCCCAGCATTTT. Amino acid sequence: CASSQFQGNQPQHF.

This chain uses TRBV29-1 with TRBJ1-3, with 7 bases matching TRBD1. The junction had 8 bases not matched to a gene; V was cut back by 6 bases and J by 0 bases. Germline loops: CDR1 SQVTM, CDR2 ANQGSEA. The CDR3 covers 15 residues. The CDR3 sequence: CSVERQGGSGNTIYF. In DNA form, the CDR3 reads TGCAGCGTCGAAAGACAGGGCGGCTCTGGAAACACCATATATTTT.

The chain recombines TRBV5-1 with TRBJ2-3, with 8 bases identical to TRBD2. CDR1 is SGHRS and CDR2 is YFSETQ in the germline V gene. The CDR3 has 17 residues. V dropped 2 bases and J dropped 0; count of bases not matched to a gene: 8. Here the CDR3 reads CASSLLPLAVSTDTQYF. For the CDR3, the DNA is TGCGCCAGCAGCTTACTTCCACTAGCGGTGAGCACAGATACGCAGTATTTT.

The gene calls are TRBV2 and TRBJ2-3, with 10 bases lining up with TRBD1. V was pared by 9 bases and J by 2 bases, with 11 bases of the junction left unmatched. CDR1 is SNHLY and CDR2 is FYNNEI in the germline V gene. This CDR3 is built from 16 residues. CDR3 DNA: TGTGCCAGTCTTAGAGCCGGGACAGGGGTCACAGATACGCAGTATTTT. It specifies CASLRAGTGVTDTQYF.

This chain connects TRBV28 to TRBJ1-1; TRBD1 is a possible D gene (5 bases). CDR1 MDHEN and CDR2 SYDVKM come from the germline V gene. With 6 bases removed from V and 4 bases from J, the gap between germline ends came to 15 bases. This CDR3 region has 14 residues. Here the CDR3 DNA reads TGTGCCAGCAGCGTCCAGGGAAGATTCACTGAAGCTTTCTTT. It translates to CASSVQGRFTEAFF. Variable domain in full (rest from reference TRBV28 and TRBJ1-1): DVKVTQSSRYLVKRTGEKVFLECVQDMDHENMFWYRQDPGLGLRLIYFSYDVKMKEKGDIPEGYSVSREKKERFSLILESASTNQTSMYLCASSVQGRFTEAFFGQGTRLTVV.

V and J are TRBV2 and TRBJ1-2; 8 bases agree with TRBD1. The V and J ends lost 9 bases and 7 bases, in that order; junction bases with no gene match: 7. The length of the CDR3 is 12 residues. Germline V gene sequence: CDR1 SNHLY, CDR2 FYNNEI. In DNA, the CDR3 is TGTGCCAGGACAGGGGTGGAGGGTGGCTACACCTTC. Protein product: CARTGVEGGYTF.

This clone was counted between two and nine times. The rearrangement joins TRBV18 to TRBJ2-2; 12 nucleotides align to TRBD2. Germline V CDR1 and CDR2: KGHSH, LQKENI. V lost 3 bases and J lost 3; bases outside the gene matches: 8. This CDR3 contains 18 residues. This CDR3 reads CASSPSLTSGRYTGELFF. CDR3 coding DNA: TGTGCCAGCTCACCGTCTCTCACTAGCGGGAGGTACACCGGGGAGCTGTTTTTT.

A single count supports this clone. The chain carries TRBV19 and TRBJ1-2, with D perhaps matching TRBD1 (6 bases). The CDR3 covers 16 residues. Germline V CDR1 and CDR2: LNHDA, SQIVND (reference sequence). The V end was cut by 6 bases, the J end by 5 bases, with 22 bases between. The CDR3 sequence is CASSIGGDIPLYGYTF. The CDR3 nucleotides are TGTGCCAGTAGCATCGGTGGGGACATCCCCCTTTATGGCTACACCTTC.

CDR3 sequence (DNA): TGTGCCAGCAGCTTACGGGACAGGGGCTCGAACGAGCAGTACTTC. Amino acids: CASSLRDRGSNEQYF. The V gene is TRBV13, the J gene TRBJ2-7, with TRBD1 matching over 10 bases. The CDR3 has 15 amino acids. V shed 2 bases, J shed 5 bases, and the junction held 6 bases outside the gene matches. Germline V CDR1 and CDR2: PRHDT, FYEKMQ (reference sequence).

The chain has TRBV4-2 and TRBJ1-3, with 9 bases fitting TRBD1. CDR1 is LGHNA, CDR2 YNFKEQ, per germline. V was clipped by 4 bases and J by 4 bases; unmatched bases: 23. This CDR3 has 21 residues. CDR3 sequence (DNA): TGTGCCAGCAGCCCAAGTTCGGTGGGGACAGGGCGATTAGGGGCCGGAAACACCATATATTTT. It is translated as CASSPSSVGTGRLGAGNTIYF.

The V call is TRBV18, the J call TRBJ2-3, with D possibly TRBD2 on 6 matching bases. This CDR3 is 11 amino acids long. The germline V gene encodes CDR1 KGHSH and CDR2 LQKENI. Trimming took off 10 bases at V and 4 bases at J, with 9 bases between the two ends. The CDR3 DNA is TGTGCCACTTCGGGGGCAGATACGCAGTATTTT. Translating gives CATSGADTQYF. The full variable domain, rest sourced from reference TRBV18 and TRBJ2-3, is NAGVMQNPRHLVRRRGQEARLRCSPMKGHSHVYWYRQLPEEGLKFMVYLQKENIIDESGMPKERFSAEFPKEGPSILRIQQVVRGDSAAYFCATSGADTQYFGPGTRLTVL.

The DNA of the CDR3 is TGCGCCAGCAGCTTGACCCTGGGCGGGAGTAACAACAATGAGCAGTTCTTC. It yields the protein CASSLTLGGSNNNEQFF. V usage is TRBV5-1 and J usage is TRBJ2-1; TRBD2 matches at 7 bases. CDR3 length: 17 amino acids. Germline values: CDR1 SGHRS, CDR2 YFSETQ. The ends lost 1 base at V and 5 bases at J; junction bases unmatched: 12.

CDR3 coding DNA: TGTGCCAGCAGCTTAAGCGGGGGCCCCTCCTACGAGCAGTACGTC. Translating it yields CASSLSGGPSYEQYV. The gene calls are TRBV5-5 and TRBJ2-7; 8 bases are shared with TRBD2. Per germline, CDR1 SGHKS and CDR2 YYEKEE (reference sequence). V shed 2 bases, J shed 0 bases, and the junction held 4 bases outside the gene matches. The length of the CDR3 is 15 residues.

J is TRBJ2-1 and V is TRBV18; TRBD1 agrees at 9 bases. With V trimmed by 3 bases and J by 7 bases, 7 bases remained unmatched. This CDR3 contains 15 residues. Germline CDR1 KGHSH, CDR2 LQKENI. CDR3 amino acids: CASSPPGQGGNEQFF. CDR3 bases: TGTGCCAGCTCACCCCCGGGACAGGGAGGAAATGAGCAGTTCTTC.

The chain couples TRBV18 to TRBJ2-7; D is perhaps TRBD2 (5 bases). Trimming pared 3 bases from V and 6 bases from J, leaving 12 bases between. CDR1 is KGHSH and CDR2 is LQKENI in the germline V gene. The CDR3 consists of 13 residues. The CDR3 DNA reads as TGTGCCAGCTCACCCCCCGGACTCTTCGAGCAGTACTTC. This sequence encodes CASSPPGLFEQYF.

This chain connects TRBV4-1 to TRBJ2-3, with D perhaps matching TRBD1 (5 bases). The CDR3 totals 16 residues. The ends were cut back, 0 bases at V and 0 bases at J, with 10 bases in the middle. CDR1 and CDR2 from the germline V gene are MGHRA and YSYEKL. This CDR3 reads CASSQEGPPSTDTQYF. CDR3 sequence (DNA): TGCGCCAGCAGCCAAGAGGGGCCGCCCAGCACAGATACGCAGTATTTT.

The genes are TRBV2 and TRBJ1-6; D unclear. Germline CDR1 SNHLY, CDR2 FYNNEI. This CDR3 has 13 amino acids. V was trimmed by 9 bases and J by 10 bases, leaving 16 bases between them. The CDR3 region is CARTDGERSPLHF. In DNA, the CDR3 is TGTGCCAGGACCGACGGGGAACGATCACCCCTCCACTTT.

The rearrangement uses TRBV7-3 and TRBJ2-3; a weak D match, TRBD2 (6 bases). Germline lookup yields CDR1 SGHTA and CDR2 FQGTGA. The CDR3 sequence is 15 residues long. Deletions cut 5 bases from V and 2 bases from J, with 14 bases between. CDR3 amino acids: CASSQSSVSTDTQYF. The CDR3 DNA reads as TGTGCCAGCAGCCAATCTAGCGTTTCCACAGATACGCAGTATTTT.

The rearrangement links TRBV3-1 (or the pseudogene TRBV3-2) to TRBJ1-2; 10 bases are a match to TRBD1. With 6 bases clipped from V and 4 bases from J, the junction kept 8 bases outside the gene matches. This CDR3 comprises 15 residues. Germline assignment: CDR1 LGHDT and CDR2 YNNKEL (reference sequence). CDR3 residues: CASSPGTGDGYGYTF. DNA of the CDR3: TGTGCCAGCAGTCCCGGGACAGGGGACGGCTATGGCTACACCTTC.

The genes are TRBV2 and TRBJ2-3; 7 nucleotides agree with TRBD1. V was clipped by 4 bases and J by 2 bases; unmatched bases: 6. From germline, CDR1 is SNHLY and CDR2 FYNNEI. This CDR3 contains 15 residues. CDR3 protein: CASSVGQSPTDTQYF. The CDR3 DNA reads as TGTGCCAGCAGTGTGGGACAGTCGCCCACAGATACGCAGTATTTT.

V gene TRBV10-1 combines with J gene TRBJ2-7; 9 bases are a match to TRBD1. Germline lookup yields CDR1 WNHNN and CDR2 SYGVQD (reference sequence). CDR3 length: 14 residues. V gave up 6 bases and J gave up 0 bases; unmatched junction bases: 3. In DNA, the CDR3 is TGCGCCAGCAGGGGACAGGGCCACTCCTACGAGCAGTACGTC. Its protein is CASRGQGHSYEQYV.

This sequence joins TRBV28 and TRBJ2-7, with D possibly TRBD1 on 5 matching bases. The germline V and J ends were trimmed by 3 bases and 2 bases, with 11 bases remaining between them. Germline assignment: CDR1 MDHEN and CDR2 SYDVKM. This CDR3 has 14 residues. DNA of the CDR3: TGTGCCAGCAGTTTGGGGCAGGCTGCCTACGAGCAGTACTTC. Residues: CASSLGQAAYEQYF.

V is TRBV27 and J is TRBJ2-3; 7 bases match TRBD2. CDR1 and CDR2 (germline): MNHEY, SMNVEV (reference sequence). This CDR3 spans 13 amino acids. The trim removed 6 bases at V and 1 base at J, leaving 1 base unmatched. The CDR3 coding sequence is TGTGCCAGCAGGCTAGCGGGCACAGATACGCAGTATTTT. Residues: CASRLAGTDTQYF.

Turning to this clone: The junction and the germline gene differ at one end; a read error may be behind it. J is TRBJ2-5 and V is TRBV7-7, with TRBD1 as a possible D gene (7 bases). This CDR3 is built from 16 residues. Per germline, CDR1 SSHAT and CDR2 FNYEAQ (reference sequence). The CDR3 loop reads CASSLGSGGPQETQYF. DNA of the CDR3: TGTGCTAGCAGCTTAGGGTCAGGGGGGCCCCAAGAGACCCAGTACTTC. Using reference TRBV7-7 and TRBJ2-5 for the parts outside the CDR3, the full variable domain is GAGVSQSPRYKVTKRGQDVTLRCDPISSHATLYWYQQALGQGPEFLTYFNYEAQPDKSGLPSDRFSAERPEGSISTLTIQRTEQRDSAMYRCASSLGSGGPQETQYFGPGTRLLVL.